Presented here are 14 T cell receptor beta chains from one specimen sequenced in a study of OX40 agonist ivuxolimab in advanced cancers. TCRdb's table, derived via immunoSEQ multiplex PCR, lists solely in-frame clones and lacks some. The sample includes 50,000 to 65,000 clones, roughly 89% of them seen just once. Sequences were derived from CD4+ or CD8+ T cells sorted from blood, sampled in a trial of the OX40 agonist ivuxolimab. The source is an adult with an advanced solid tumor such as melanoma, head and neck, liver or kidney cancer.

This chain links TRBV6-1 with TRBJ2-7, with TRBD1 matching over 8 bases. J gave up 3 bases and V 3 bases, and 4 bases lay outside the gene matches. The CDR3 totals 14 residues. Germline V CDR1 and CDR2: MNHNS, SASEGT. The CDR3 sequence: CASSDFGQGYEQYF. The CDR3 nucleotides read TGTGCCAGCAGTGATTTCGGACAGGGCTACGAGCAGTACTTC.

This clone is medium-sized within its sample. The rearrangement links TRBV7-6 to TRBJ2-2; D possibly corresponds to TRBD2 (6 bases). From germline, CDR1 is SGHVS and CDR2 FNYEAQ. This CDR3 is 16 amino acids long. V was clipped by 5 bases and J by 4 bases, with 17 bases between them. For the CDR3, the DNA is TGTGCCAGCAGCCGAAGTGGGGGGTCGGTCACCGGGGAGCTGTTTTTT. Protein sequence: CASSRSGGSVTGELFF.

The chain joins TRBV7-2 to TRBJ1-4; D ambiguous. The CDR3 is 13 residues long. V shed 5 bases and J shed 13 bases, with 17 bases lying between them. Germline assignment: CDR1 SGHTA and CDR2 FQGNSA. The CDR3 coding sequence is TGTGCCAGCAGCCCCGGCCTCCCGCGGATACTGTTTTTT. Protein: CASSPGLPRILFF.

There are a few counts of this clone. V gene TRBV30 combines with J gene TRBJ1-1; no clear D gene. Trimming stripped 1 base from V and 7 bases from J, with 10 bases between. Per the germline V gene, CDR1 is GTSNPN and CDR2 is SVGIG (reference sequence). The CDR3 consists of 12 residues. The DNA for the CDR3 is TGTGCCTGGAGTGCGTTAACCCTTGAAGCTTTCTTT. The encoded protein is CAWSALTLEAFF.

This clone is judged medium-sized (0.01 to 0.1%). The chain recombines TRBV7-2 with TRBJ2-7; D is undetermined. In germline, CDR1 is SGHTA, CDR2 FQGNSA. The CDR3 is made up of 12 amino acids. The germline V and J ends were trimmed by 4 bases and 6 bases, with 10 bases remaining between them. CDR3 in DNA: TGTGCCAGCAGCTATTCTAGTACCGAGCAGTACTTC. Translation gives CASSYSSTEQYF. Together with reference TRBV7-2 and TRBJ2-7, the CDR3 gives the full variable domain: GAGVSQSPSNKVTEKGKDVELRCDPISGHTALYWYRQSLGQGLEFLIYFQGNSAPDKSGLPSDRFSAERTGGSVSTLTIQRTQQEDSAVYLCASSYSSTEQYFGPGTRLTVT.

This chain connects TRBV10-3 to TRBJ2-1; D could derive from TRBD1 or TRBD2 (5 bases each). The CDR3 spans 11 residues. From germline, CDR1 is ENHRY and CDR2 SYGVKD. V lost 2 bases and J lost 11, with 7 bases in between. Here the CDR3 DNA reads TGTGCCATCAGTGAGGGGACCAAGCAGTTCTTC. Residues: CAISEGTKQFF.

This clone came up once. The chain joins TRBV30 to TRBJ2-7; the D is unclear. CDR1 and CDR2 (germline): GTSNPN, SVGIG (reference sequence). Between the trimmed V and J ends, which lost 1 base and 6 bases, there was a span of 7 bases. The CDR3 is 11 residues long. The CDR3 nucleotides are TGTGCCTGGAGTGGGGGTGGCGAGCAGTACTTC. It yields the protein CAWSGGGEQYF.

CDR3 nucleotide sequence: TGTGCCAGCAGTGCCCTGGGGCAGGGCCATGGCTACACCTTC. Translated: CASSALGQGHGYTF. This chain links TRBV2 with TRBJ1-2, with TRBD1 as a possible D gene (5 bases). Germline-derived CDR1 and CDR2 are SNHLY and FYNNEI. The length of the CDR3 is 14 residues. V lost 4 bases and J lost 6, with 15 bases in between.

V and J are TRBV5-6 and TRBJ1-3; D unresolved. In germline, CDR1 is SGHDT, CDR2 YYEEEE. This CDR3 has 15 residues. V was pared by 2 bases and J by 0 bases, with 9 bases between. The CDR3 reads CASSFDRYSGNTIYF. CDR3 DNA sequence: TGTGCCAGCAGCTTCGATAGATACTCTGGAAACACCATATATTTT.

The chain couples TRBV5-4 to TRBJ2-7, with 8 bases that match TRBD1. The CDR3 runs to 15 residues. The germline CDR1 and CDR2 sequences are SGHNT and YYREEE (reference sequence). The V gene end was trimmed by 0 bases and the J gene end by 7 bases; junction bases not matched to a gene: 9. The CDR3 DNA is TGTGCCAGCAGCTTGGCACGGCAGGGGGCAAGGGAGCAGTACTTC. This encodes CASSLARQGAREQYF.

The rearrangement joins TRBV18 to TRBJ2-5; D is uncertain. V shed 3 bases and J shed 1 base, with 6 bases lying between them. Germline CDR1 and CDR2: KGHSH and LQKENI. CDR3 length: 13 residues. CDR3 loop: CASSPGPQETQYF. The CDR3 coding sequence is TGTGCCAGCTCACCCGGTCCCCAAGAGACCCAGTACTTC.

The chain combines TRBV9 with TRBJ1-3; a possible D gene is TRBD1 (5 bases). This CDR3 spans 15 amino acids. V lost 0 bases to trimming and J lost 4 bases, with 11 bases between them. Looked up from germline, CDR1 is SGDLS and CDR2 is YYNGEE. The CDR3 sequence: CASSVVGAEGNTIYF. The CDR3 DNA follows: TGTGCCAGCAGCGTAGTTGGGGCAGAGGGAAACACCATATATTTT.

This chain connects TRBV7-2 to TRBJ1-5; perhaps TRBD1 as D (6 bases). From germline, CDR1 is SGHTA and CDR2 FQGNSA. The CDR3 length is 16 residues. V gave up 2 bases and J gave up 0 bases, with 11 bases separating them. CDR3 nucleotide sequence: TGTGCCAGCAGCTTACTAGGGGGATATAGCAATCAGCCCCAGCATTTT. This translates into CASSLLGGYSNQPQHF.

The V and J genes are TRBV6-5 and TRBJ1-2; D perhaps matches TRBD1 (5 bases). This CDR3 is 13 amino acids long. V was pared by 7 bases and J by 4 bases, with 13 bases between. Looked up from germline, CDR1 is MNHEY and CDR2 is SVGAGI. CDR3 loop: CASTLRGGYGYTF. CDR3 bases: TGTGCCAGCACCCTACGGGGGGGCTATGGCTACACCTTC.